These T cell receptor beta chains were read from a single sample in a study of early T cells in non-severe SARS-CoV-2 infection. TCRdb reprocessed the 5' RACE reads via MiXCR and lists one record per CDR3 protein. Among some 80,000 distinct CDR3 sequences listed, approximately 12% were seen once. Sequenced sample: whole blood. The origin of the receptors is an adult who was a healthcare worker with PCR-confirmed SARS-CoV-2 infection or an uninfected control (not recorded which). CDR3s include the opening cysteine and the closing phenylalanine or tryptophan.

v_gene,j_gene,CDR3aa
TRBV9,TRBJ2-7,CASSPGTGGRYEQYF
TRBV3-1,TRBJ2-7,CASSQGPGHEQYF
TRBV10-1,TRBJ2-1,CASSEGGSYNEQFF
TRBV20-1,TRBJ2-5,CSAPTSGSYQETQYF
TRBV20-1,TRBJ2-1,CSARATLAGAVGEQFF
TRBV28,TRBJ2-5,CASSSRTVTGETQYF
TRBV6-6,TRBJ2-7,CASSSGTGLYEQYF
TRBV7-9,TRBJ2-2,CASSSGTATGELFF
TRBV29-1,TRBJ2-7,CSVSRGYEQYF
TRBV9,TRBJ2-3,CASQNSGRPTDTQYF
TRBV25-1,TRBJ2-7,CASGGSPGSEQYF
TRBV19,TRBJ2-2,CASSIAGVNTGELFF
TRBV19,TRBJ2-5,CASGRAQETQYF
TRBV3-1,TRBJ2-7,CASSQLGITYEQYF
TRBV7-8,TRBJ2-7,CASSLERVHRFYEQYF
TRBV9,TRBJ2-7,CASSTEIGTEEQYF
TRBV20-1,TRBJ2-3,CSARDDQGLAADTQYF